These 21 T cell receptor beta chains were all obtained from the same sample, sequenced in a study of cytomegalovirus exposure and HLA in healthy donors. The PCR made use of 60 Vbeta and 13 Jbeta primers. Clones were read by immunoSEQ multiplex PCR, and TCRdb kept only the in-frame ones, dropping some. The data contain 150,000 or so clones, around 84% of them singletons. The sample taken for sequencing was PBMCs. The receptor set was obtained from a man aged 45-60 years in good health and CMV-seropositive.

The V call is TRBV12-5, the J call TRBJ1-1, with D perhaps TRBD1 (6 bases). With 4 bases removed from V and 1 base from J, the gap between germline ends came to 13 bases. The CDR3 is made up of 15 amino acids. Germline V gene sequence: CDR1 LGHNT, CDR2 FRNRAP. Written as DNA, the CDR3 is TGTGCTAGTGGTTGGGGACACAATTCGAACACTGAAGCTTTCTTT. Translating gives CASGWGHNSNTEAFF.

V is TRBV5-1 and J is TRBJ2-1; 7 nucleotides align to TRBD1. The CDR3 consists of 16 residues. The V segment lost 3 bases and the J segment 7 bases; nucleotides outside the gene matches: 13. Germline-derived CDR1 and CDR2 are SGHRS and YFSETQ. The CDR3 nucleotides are TGCGCCAGCAGCTACCTGCGCGGCAGGGGGTCGAATGAGCAGTTCTTC. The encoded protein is CASSYLRGRGSNEQFF.

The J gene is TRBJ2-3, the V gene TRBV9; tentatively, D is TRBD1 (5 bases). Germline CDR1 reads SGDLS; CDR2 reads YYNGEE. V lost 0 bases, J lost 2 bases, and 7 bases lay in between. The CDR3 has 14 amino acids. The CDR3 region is CASSVGGFTDTQYF. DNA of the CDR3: TGTGCCAGCAGCGTAGGGGGCTTCACAGATACGCAGTATTTT.

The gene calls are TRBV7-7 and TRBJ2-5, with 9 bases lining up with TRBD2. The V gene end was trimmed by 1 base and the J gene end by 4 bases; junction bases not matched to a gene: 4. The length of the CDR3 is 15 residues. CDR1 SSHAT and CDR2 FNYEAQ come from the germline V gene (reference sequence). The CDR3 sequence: CASSLGLAGRETQYF. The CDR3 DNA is TGTGCCAGCAGCTTAGGGCTAGCGGGGAGAGAGACCCAGTACTTC.

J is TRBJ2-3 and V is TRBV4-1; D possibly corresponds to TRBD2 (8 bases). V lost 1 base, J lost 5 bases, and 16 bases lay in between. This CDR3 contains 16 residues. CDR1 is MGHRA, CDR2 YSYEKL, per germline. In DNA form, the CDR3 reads TGCGCCAGCAGCCAAGCGGGAGGGGGCAGGAAAGATACGCAGTATTTT. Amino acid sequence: CASSQAGGGRKDTQYF.

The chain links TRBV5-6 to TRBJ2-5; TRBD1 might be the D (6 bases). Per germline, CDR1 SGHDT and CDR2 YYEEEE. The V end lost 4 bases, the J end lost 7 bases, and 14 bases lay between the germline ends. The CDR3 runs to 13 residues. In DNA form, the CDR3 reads TGTGCCAGCAGCCGTAACAGGGAAAGGACCCAGTACTTC. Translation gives CASSRNRERTQYF.

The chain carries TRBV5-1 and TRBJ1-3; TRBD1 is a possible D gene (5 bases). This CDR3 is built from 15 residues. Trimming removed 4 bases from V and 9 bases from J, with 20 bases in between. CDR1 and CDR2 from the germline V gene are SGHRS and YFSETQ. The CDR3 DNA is TGCGCCAGCAGCCAGGATCCCGGAGGGGCACGCACCATATATTTT. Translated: CASSQDPGGARTIYF.

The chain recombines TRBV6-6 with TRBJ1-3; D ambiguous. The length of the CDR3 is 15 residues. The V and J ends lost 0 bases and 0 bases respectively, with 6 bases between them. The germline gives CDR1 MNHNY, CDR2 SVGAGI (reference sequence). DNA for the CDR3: TGTGCCAGCAGTTACTCCGGTGTCTCTGGAAACACCATATATTTT. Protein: CASSYSGVSGNTIYF.

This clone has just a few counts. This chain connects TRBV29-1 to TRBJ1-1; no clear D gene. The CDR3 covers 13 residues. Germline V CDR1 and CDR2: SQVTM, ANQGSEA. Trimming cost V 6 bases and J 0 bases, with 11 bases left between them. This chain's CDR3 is CSVAFDLNTEAFF. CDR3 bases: TGCAGCGTGGCCTTTGATTTGAACACTGAAGCTTTCTTT.

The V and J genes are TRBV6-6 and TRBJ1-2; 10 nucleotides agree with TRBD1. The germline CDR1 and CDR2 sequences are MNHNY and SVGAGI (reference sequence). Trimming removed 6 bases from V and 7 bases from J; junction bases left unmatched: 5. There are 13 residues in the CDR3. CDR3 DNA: TGTGCCAGCAGCCGACAGGGGGCAGGTGGCTACACCTTC. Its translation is CASSRQGAGGYTF.

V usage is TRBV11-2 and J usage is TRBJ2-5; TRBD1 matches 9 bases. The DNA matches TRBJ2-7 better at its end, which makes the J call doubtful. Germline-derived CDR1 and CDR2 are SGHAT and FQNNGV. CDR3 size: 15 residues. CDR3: CASSLDLDRGYEQYF. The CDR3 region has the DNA TGTGCCAGCAGCTTAGACCTGGACAGGGGCTACGAGCAGTACTTC.

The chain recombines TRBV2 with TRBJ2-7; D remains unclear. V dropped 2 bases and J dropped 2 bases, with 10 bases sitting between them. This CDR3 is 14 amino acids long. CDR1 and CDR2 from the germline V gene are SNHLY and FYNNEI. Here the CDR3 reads CASSEPRPPYEQYF. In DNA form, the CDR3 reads TGTGCCAGCAGTGAACCCAGGCCTCCCTACGAGCAGTACTTC.

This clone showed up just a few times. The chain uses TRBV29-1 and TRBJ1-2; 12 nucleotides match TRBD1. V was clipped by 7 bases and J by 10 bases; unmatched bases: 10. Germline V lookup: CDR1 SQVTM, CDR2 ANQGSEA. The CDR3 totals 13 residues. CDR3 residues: CSAEGQGASDYTF. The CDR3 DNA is TGCAGCGCGGAGGGACAGGGGGCAAGCGACTACACCTTC.

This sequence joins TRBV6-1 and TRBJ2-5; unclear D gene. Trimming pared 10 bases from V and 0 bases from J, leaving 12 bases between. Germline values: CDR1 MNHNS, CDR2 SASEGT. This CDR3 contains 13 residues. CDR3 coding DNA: TGTGCCATGCCGACACCTAACCAAGAGACCCAGTACTTC. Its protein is CAMPTPNQETQYF.

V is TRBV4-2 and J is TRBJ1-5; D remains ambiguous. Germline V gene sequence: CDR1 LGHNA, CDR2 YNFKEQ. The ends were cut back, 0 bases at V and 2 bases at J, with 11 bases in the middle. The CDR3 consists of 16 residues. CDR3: CASSQEEGMGNQPQHF. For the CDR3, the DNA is TGTGCCAGCAGCCAAGAGGAGGGAATGGGCAATCAGCCCCAGCATTTT.

The chain's CDR3 is CASSEYGAGYTF. In DNA, the CDR3 is TGTGCCAGCAGTGAATATGGGGCGGGCTACACCTTC. The chain employs TRBV25-1 and TRBJ1-2; D is possibly TRBD1 (5 bases). Deletions cut 0 bases from V and 8 bases from J, with 7 bases between. Per the germline V gene, CDR1 is MGHDK and CDR2 is SYGVNS. The CDR3 runs 12 residues.

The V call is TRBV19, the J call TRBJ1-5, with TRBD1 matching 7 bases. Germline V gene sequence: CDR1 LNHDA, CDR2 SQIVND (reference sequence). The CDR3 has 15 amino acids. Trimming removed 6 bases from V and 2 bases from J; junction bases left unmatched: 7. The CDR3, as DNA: TGTGCCAGTAGCCCGACAGGGATCGGCAATCAGCCCCAGCATTTT. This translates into CASSPTGIGNQPQHF.

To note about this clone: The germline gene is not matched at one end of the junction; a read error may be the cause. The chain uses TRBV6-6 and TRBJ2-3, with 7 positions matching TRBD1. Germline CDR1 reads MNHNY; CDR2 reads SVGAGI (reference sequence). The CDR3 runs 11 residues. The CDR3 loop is CASSPGTDYLF. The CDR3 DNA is TGTGCCAGCAGTCCCGGGACAGATTATCTTTTT.

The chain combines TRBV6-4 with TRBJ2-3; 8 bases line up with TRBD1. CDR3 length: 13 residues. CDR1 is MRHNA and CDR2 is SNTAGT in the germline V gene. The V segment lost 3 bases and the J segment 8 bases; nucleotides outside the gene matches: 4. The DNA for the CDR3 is TGTGCCAGCAGTGAAAAACAGGGGGGTACGCAGTATTTT. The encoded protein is CASSEKQGGTQYF.

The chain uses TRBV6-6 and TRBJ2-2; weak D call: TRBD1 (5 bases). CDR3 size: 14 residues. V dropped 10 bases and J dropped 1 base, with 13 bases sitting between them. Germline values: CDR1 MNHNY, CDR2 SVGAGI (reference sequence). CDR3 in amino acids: CATRQLGNTGELFF. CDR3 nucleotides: TGTGCCACTCGACAGCTGGGGAACACCGGGGAGCTGTTTTTT.

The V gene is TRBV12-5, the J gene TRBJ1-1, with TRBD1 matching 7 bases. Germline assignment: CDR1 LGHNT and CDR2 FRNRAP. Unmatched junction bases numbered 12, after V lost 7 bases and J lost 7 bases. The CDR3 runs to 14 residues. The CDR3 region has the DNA TGTGCTAGTGCCTATCAGGGGGGTTTTGGTGAAGCTTTCTTT. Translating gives CASAYQGGFGEAFF.